This TCR beta chain emerged from a study of blood T cell repertoires in COVID-19. The wider study: From the United States, Italy and Spain came samples of acute and convalescent COVID-19. T cells, B-cell-depleted T cells, or PBMCs supplied cDNA or gDNA.

From germline, CDR1 is SGHKS and CDR2 YYEKEE (reference sequence). V shed 4 bases and J shed 3 bases, with 14 bases lying between them. This CDR3 contains 15 residues. Authors' processing steps: Amplification of reference gene primers was used by the study to estimate nucleated cell counts. TCRdb's table, derived via immunoSEQ multiplex PCR, lists solely in-frame clones and lacks some. That table gives V, J and clone size, and the DNA gave D and trimming. The sample yields some 180,000 clones, 80% to 90% seen once. This TCR came from a woman over 75 with acute or convalescent COVID-19. The specimen was peripheral blood. The chain links TRBV5-5 to TRBJ1-5; no firm D call. The DNA for the CDR3 is TGTGCCAGCAGCGACACACCCGGTTTCAATCAGCCCCAGCATTTT. Protein product: CASSDTPGFNQPQHF.